The T cell receptor (beta chain) described here comes from a study of human T cells and chemical hapten exposure. The time point was: patch test 3, about 24 weeks after DPC sensitization. Treatment: therapeutic diphenylcyclopropenone sensitization with weekly scalp DPC. From the RACE reads, TCRdb called clonotypes with MiXCR, one entry per CDR3 protein. Of some 97,000 distinct CDR3 sequences detected, less than 35% appear once; the ten largest clones hold 10%. The CDR3 is 13 amino acids. Germline assignment: CDR1 SGHNT and CDR2 YYREEE (reference sequence). V lost 4 bases, J lost 4 bases, and 3 bases stayed unmatched.

Sequenced here: whole blood, sampled in connection with sensitization to the hapten diphenylcyclopropenone (DPC). The chain links TRBV5-4 to TRBJ2-3, with 7 bases identical to TRBD2. The receptor was derived from a man in his forties or fifties with alopecia areata. Some clones in this sample may be carry-over from other donors' samples. The CDR3 bases are TGTGCCAGCAGCCGGGAGGCGTCAGATACGCAGTATTTT. Its protein product is CASSREASDTQYF. Looking up the rest from reference TRBV5-4 and TRBJ2-3 gives the full variable domain: ETGVTQSPTHLIKTRGQQVTLRCSSQSGHNTVSWYQQALGQGPQFIFQYYREEENGRGNFPPRFSGLQFPNYSSELNVNALELDDSALYLCASSREASDTQYFGPGTRLTVL.